This TCR beta chain was identified during a study of vaccination and CD4 T cells after COVID-19. On the study more broadly: Subjects got two shots of BNT162b2 or mRNA-1273 vaccine. Control cultures were supplied with a CEFX pool, an HIV-1 Nef pool, or no peptide at all.

This CDR3 region has 12 residues. V lost 5 bases to trimming and J lost 5 bases; unmatched junction nucleotides: 2. The Oncomine TCR Beta short-read assay was applied to DNA of cultured CD4+ T cells. TCRdb redid the calling of the PCR reads with MiXCR, one entry per CDR3 protein. The sample carries more than 9,000 distinct CDR3 sequences, under 75% recorded once. A note on this clonotype: Its matching antigen is unknown.

The treatment was: roughly 11-day PBMC culture with coronavirus spike peptide pools or control peptides (ViraFEST assay). The authors isolated CD4+ T cells by negative selection after 10 days of culture. The origin of this receptor is a human donor who had recovered from COVID-19. The J gene is TRBJ2-5, the V gene TRBV12-3 or TRBV12-4, with 7 bases aligning to TRBD1. The specimen was CD4+ T cells from blood, cultured in vitro. The CDR3 DNA is TGTGCCAGCAGTAGACAGGGCGAGACCCAGTACTTC. Translation: CASSRQGETQYF.